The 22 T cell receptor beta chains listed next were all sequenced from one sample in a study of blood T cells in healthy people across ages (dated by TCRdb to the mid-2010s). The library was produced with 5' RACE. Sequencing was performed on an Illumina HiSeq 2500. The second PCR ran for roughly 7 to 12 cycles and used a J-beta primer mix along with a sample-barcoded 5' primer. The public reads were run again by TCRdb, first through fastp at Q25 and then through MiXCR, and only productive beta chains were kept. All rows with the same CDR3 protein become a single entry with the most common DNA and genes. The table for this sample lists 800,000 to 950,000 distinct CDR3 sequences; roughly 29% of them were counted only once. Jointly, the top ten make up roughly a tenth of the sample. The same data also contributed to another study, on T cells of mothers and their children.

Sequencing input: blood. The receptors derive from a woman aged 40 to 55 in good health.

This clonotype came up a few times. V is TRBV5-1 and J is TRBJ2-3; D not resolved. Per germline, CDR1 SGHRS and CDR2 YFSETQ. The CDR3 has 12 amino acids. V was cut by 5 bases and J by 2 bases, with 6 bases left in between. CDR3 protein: CASRMNTDTQYF. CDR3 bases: TGCGCCAGCAGGATGAACACAGATACGCAGTATTTT.

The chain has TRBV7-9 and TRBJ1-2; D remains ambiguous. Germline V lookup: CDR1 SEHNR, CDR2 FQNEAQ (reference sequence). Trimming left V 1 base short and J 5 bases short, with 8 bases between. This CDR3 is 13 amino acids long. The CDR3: CASSLVVSYGYTF. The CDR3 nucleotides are TGTGCCAGCAGCTTAGTAGTCAGTTATGGCTACACCTTC.

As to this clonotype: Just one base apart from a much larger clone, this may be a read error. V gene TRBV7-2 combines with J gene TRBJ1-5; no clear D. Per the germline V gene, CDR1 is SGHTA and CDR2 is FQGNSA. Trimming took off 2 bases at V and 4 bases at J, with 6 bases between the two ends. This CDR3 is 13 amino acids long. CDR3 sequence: CTSSLNLNQPQHF. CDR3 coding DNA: TGTACCAGCAGCTTAAACCTTAATCAGCCCCAGCATTTT.

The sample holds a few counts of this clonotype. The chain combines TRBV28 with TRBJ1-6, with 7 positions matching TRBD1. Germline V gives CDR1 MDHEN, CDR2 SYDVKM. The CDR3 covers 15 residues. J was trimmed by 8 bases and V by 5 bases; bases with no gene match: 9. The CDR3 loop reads CASSTGTAGDSPLHF. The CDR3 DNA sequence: TGTGCCAGCAGTACCGGGACAGCTGGGGATTCACCCCTCCACTTT.

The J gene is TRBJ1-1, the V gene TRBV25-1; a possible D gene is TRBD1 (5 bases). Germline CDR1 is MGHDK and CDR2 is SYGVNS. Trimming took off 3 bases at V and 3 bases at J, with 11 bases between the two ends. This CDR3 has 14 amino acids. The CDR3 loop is CASSDHGGDTEAFF. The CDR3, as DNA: TGTGCCAGCAGTGATCACGGAGGGGACACTGAAGCTTTCTTT.

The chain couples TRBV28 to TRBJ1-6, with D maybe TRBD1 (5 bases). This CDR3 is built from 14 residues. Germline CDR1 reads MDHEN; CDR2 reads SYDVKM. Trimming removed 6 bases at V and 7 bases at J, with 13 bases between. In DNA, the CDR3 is TGTGCCAGCAGGTTGGGGGTGTGGAATTCACCCCTCCACTTT. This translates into CASRLGVWNSPLHF.

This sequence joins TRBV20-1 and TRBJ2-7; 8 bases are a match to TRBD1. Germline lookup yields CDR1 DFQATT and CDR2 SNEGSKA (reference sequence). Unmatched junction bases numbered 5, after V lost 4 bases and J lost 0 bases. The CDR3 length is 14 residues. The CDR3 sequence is CSAIRQGHSYEQYF. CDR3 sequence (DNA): TGCAGTGCTATCAGACAGGGGCACTCCTACGAGCAGTACTTC.

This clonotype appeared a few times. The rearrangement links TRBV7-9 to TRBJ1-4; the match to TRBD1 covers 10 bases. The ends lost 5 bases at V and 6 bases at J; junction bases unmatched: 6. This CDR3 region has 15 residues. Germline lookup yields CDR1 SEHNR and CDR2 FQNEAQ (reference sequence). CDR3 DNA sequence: TGTGCCAGCAGCGGGTGGACAGGGGGTGATGAAAAACTGTTTTTT. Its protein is CASSGWTGGDEKLFF.

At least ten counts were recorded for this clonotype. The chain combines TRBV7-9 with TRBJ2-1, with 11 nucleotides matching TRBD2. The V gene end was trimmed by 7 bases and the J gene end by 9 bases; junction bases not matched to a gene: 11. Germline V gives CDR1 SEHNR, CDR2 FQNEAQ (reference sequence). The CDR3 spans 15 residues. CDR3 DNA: TGTGCCAGCATCCCTAGCGGGGGGTCCAAGGCTGAGCAGTTCTTC. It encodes CASIPSGGSKAEQFF. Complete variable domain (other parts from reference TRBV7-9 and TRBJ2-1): DTGVSQNPRHKITKRGQNVTFRCDPISEHNRLYWYRQTLGQGPEFLTYFQNEAQLEKSRLLSDRFSAERPKGSFSTLEIQRTEQGDSAMYLCASIPSGGSKAEQFFGPGTRLTVL.

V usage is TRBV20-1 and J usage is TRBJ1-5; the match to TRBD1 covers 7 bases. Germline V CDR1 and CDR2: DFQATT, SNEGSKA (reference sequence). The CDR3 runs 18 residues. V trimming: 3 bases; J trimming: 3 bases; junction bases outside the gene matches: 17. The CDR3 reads CSARPLQLGQEVNQPQHF. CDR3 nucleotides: TGCAGTGCTAGGCCCTTACAACTCGGACAGGAGGTCAATCAGCCCCAGCATTTT.

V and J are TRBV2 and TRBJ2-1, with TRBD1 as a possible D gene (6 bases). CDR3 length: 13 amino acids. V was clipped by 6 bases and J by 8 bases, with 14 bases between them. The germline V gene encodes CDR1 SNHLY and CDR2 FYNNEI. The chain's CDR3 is CASSSDRYYEQFF. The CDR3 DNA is TGTGCCAGCAGCTCAGACAGGTACTATGAGCAGTTCTTC.

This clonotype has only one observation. The CDR3 here is CASSSTGGLGTQYF. The DNA for the CDR3 is TGTGCCAGCAGTTCGACAGGGGGATTAGGGACCCAGTACTTC. This rearrangement joins TRBV27 to TRBJ2-5; 9 nucleotides line up with TRBD1. Germline V gives CDR1 MNHEY, CDR2 SMNVEV (reference sequence). The CDR3 totals 14 residues. The ends lost 4 bases at V and 7 bases at J; junction bases unmatched: 7.

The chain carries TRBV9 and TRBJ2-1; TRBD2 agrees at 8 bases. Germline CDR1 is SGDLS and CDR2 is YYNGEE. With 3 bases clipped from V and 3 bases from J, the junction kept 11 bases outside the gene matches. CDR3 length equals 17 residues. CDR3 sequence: CASSETLAGGFYNEQFF. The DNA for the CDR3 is TGTGCCAGCAGCGAGACGTTGGCGGGGGGATTCTACAATGAGCAGTTCTTC. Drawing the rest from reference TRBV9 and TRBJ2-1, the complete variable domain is DSGVTQTPKHLITATGQRVTLRCSPRSGDLSVYWYQQSLDQGLQFLIQYYNGEERAKGNILERFSAQQFPDLHSELNLSSLELGDSALYFCASSETLAGGFYNEQFFGPGTRLTVL.

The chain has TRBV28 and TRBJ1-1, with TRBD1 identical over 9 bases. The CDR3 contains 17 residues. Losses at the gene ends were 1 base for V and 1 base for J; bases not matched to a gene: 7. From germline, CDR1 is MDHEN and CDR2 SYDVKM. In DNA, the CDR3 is TGTGCCAGCAGTTTATTTCTGACAGGGGGGGAGAACACTGAAGCTTTCTTT. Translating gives CASSLFLTGGENTEAFF.

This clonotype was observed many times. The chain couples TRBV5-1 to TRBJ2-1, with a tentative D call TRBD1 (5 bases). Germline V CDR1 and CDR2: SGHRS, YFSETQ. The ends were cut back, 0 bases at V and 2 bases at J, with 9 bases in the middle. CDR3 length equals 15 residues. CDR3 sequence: CASSLGAGPYNEQFF. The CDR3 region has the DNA TGCGCCAGCAGCTTGGGGGCAGGGCCCTACAATGAGCAGTTCTTC.

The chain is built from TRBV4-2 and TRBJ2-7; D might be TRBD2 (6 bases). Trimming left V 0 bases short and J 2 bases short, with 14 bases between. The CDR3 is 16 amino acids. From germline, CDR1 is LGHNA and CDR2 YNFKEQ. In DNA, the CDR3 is TGTGCCAGCAGCCAAGAGGGAATGGAGGGAGCCTACGAGCAGTACTTC. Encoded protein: CASSQEGMEGAYEQYF.

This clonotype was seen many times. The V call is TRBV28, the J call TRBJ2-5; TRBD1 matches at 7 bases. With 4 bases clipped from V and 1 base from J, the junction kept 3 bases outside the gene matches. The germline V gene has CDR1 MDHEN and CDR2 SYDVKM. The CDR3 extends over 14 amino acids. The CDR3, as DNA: TGTGCCAGCAGTTATGGGACAGCCCAAGAGACCCAGTACTTC. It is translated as CASSYGTAQETQYF.

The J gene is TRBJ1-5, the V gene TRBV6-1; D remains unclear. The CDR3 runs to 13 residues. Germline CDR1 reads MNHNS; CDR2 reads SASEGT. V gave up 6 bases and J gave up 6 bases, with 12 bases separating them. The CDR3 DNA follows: TGTGCCAGCAGGCACCGGGCCGGTCAGCCCCAGCATTTT. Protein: CASRHRAGQPQHF.

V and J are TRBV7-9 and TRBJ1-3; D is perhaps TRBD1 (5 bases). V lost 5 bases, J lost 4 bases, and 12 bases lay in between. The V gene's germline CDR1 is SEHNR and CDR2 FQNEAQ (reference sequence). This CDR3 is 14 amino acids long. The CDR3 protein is CASSRGTSGNTIYF. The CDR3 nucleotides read TGTGCCAGCAGCCGTGGGACCTCCGGAAACACCATATATTTT.

The CDR3 DNA follows: TGCAGTGCTAGACTCCAGGCGAAGGGCTACACCTTC. This gives the protein CSARLQAKGYTF. The rearrangement links TRBV20-1 to TRBJ1-2, with D unclear. CDR1 is DFQATT, CDR2 SNEGSKA, per germline (reference sequence). Trimming took off 2 bases at V and 8 bases at J, with 12 bases between the two ends. This CDR3 has 12 amino acids.

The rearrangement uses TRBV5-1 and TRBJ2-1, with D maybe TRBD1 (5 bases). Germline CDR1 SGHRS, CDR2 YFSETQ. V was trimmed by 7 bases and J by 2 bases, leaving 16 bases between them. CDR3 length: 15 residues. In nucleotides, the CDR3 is TGCGCCAGCGGCTCTGGTCCAGGGACCTACAATGAGCAGTTCTTC. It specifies CASGSGPGTYNEQFF.

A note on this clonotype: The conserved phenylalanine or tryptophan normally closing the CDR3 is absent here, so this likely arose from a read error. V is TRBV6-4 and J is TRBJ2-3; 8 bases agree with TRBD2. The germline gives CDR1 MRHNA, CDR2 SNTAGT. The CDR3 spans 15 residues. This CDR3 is CASSAEAGGTDTQYL. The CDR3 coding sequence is TGTGCCAGCAGTGCGGAGGCGGGGGGCACGGATACGCAGTATTTG.